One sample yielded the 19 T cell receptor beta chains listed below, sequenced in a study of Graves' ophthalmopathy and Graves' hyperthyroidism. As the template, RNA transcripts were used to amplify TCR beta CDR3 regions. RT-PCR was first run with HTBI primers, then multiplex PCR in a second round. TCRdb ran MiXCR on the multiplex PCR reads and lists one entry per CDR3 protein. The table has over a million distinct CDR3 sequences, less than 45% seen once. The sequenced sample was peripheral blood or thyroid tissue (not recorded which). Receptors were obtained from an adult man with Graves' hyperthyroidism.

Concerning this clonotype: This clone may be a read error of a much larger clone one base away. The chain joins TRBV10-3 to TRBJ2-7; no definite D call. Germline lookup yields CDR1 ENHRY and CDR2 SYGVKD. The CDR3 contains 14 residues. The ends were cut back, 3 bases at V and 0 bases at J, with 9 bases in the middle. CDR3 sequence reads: CAISDSRNSYEQYF. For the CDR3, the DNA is TGTGCCATCAGTGACTCCCGCAACTCCTACGAGCAGTACTTC.

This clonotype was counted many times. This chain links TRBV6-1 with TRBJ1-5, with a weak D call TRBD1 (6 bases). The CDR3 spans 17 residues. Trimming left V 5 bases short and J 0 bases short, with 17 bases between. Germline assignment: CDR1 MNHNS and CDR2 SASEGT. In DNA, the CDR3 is TGTGCCAGCAGTTTGGGACAAGGCCGTATTAGCAATCAGCCCCAGCATTTT. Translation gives CASSLGQGRISNQPQHF.

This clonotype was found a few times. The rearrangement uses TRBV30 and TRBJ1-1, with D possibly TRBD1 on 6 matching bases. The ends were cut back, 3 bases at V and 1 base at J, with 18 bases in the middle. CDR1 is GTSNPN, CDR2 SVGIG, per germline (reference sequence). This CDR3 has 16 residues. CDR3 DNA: TGTGCCTGGAGAGGGCAAGCCGGGACACCGAACACTGAAGCTTTCTTT. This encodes CAWRGQAGTPNTEAFF.

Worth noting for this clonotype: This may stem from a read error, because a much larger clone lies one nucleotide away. CDR3 sequence (DNA): TGCAGTGCTAGGTTACAGGGGCGGCCCCAGCATTTT. This sequence encodes CSARLQGRPQHF. The rearrangement joins TRBV20-1 to TRBJ1-5; 7 nucleotides align to TRBD1. V trimming: 3 bases; J trimming: 9 bases; junction bases outside the gene matches: 5. The V gene's germline CDR1 is DFQATT and CDR2 SNEGSKA (reference sequence). The CDR3 spans 12 residues.

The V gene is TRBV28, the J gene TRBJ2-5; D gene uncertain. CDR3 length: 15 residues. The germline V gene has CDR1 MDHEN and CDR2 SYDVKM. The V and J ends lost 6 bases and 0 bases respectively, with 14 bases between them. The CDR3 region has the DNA TGTGCCAGCAGCCCCGGCGCTCTCTACCAAGAGACCCAGTACTTC. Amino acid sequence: CASSPGALYQETQYF.

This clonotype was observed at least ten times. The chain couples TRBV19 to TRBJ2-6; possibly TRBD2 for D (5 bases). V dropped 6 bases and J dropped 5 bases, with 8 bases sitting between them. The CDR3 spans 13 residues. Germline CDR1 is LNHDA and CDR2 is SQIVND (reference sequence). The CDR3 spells CASSPGRANVLTF. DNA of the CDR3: TGTGCCAGTAGCCCGGGGAGGGCCAACGTCCTGACTTTC. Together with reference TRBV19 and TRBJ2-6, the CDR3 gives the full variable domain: DGGITQSPKYLFRKEGQNVTLSCEQNLNHDAMYWYRQDPGQGLRLIYYSQIVNDFQKGDIAEGYSVSREKKESFPLTVTSAQKNPTAFYLCASSPGRANVLTFGAGSRLTVL.

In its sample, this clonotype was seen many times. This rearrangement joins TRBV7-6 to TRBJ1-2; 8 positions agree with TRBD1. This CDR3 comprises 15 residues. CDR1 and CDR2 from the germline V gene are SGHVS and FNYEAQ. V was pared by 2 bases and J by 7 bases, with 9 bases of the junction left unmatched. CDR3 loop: CASSLIPSDRVGYTF. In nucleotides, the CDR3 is TGTGCCAGCAGCTTAATACCCTCGGACAGGGTTGGCTACACCTTC.

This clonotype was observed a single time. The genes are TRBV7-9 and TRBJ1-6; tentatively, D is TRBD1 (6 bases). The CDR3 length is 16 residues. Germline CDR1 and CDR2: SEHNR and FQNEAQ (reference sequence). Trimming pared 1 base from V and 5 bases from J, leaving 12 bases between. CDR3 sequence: CASSLEDRDHNSPLHF. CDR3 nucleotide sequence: TGTGCCAGCAGCTTAGAGGACAGAGACCATAATTCACCCCTCCACTTT. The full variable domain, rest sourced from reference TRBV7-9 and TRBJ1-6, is DTGVSQNPRHKITKRGQNVTFRCDPISEHNRLYWYRQTLGQGPEFLTYFQNEAQLEKSRLLSDRFSAERPKGSFSTLEIQRTEQGDSAMYLCASSLEDRDHNSPLHFGNGTRLTVT.

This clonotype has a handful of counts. CDR3 nucleotides: TGTGCCAGCACCTATATCGGAGGATCCTACGAGCAGTACTTC. Protein: CASTYIGGSYEQYF. This chain uses TRBV7-8 with TRBJ2-7; D might be TRBD2 (5 bases). This CDR3 has 14 amino acids. The V and J ends lost 7 bases and 1 base respectively, with 14 bases between them. CDR1 and CDR2 (germline): SGHVS, FQNEAQ.

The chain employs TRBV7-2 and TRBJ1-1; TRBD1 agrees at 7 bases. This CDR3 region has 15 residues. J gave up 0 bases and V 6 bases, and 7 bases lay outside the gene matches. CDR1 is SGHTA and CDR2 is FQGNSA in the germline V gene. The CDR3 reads CASSREGAVNTEAFF. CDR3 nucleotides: TGTGCCAGCAGTCGAGAGGGGGCAGTGAACACTGAAGCTTTCTTT.

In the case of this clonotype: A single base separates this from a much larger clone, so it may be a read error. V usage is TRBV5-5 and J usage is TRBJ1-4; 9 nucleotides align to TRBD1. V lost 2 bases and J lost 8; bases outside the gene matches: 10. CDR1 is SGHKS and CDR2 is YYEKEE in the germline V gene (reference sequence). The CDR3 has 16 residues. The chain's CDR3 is CASSLKQQGASEKLFF. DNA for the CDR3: TGTGCCAGCAGCTTAAAACAACAGGGGGCGTCGGAAAAACTGTTTTTT. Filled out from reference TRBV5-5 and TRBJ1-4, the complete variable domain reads DAGVTQSPTHLIKTRGQQVTLRCSPISGHKSVSWYQQVLGQGPQFIFQYYEKEERGRGNFPDRFSARQFPNYSSELNVNALLLGDSALYLCASSLKQQGASEKLFFGSGTQLSVL.

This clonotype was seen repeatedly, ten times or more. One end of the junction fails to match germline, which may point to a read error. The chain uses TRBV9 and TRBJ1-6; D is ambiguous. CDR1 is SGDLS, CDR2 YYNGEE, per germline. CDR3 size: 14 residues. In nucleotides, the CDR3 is TGCGCCAGCAGCCAAGCGGCAGATAATTCACCCCTCCACTTT. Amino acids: CASSQAADNSPLHF.

Here the CDR3 reads CASSQEGAYRVSEQYF. CDR3 DNA sequence: TGTGCCAGCAGCCAAGAGGGGGCCTACAGGGTTTCCGAGCAGTACTTC. The rearrangement uses TRBV7-9 and TRBJ2-7; 7 bases align to TRBD1. The V gene end was trimmed by 5 bases and the J gene end by 6 bases; junction bases not matched to a gene: 16. The V gene's germline CDR1 is SEHNR and CDR2 FQNEAQ (reference sequence). This CDR3 is built from 16 residues. Variable domain in full (rest from reference TRBV7-9 and TRBJ2-7): DTGVSQNPRHKITKRGQNVTFRCDPISEHNRLYWYRQTLGQGPEFLTYFQNEAQLEKSRLLSDRFSAERPKGSFSTLEIQRTEQGDSAMYLCASSQEGAYRVSEQYFGPGTRLTVT.

The CDR3 coding sequence is TGTGCCAGCACATGGACAGACAATCAGCCCCAGCATTTT. Translating gives CASTWTDNQPQHF. The genes are TRBV19 and TRBJ1-5, with D maybe TRBD1 (6 bases). CDR3 length: 13 amino acids. CDR1 is LNHDA and CDR2 is SQIVND in the germline V gene (reference sequence). The V gene lost 9 bases and the J gene lost 3 bases, with 12 bases spanning the gap.

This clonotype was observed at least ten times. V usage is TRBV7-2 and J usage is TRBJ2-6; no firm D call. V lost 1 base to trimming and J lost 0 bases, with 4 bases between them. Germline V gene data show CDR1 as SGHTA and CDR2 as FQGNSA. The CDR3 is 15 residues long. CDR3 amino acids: CASSLVDSGANVLTF. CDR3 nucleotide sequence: TGTGCCAGCAGCTTAGTGGACTCTGGGGCCAACGTCCTGACTTTC.

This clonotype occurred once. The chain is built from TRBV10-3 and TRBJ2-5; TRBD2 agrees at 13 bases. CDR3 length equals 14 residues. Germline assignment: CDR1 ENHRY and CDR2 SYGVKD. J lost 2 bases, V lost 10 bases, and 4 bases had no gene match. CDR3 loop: CASGLAGDQETQYF. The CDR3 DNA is TGTGCCAGTGGACTAGCGGGGGATCAAGAGACCCAGTACTTC.

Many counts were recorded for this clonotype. As DNA, the CDR3 is TGCAGCGCCGTTCGGGACAGCTTATATGGCTACACCTTC. Its translation: CSAVRDSLYGYTF. The chain uses TRBV29-1 and TRBJ1-2; the match to TRBD1 covers 7 bases. The CDR3 has 13 amino acids. Germline V CDR1 and CDR2: SQVTM, ANQGSEA. J gave up 5 bases and V 7 bases, and 10 bases lay outside the gene matches.

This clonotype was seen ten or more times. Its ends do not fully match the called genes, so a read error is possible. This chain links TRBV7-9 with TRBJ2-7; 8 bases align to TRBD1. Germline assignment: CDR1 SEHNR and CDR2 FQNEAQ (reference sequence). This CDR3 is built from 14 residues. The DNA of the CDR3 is TGCGCCAGCAGCTTGGGTCAGGGGGCTGGCGAGCAGTACTTC. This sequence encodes CASSLGQGAGEQYF. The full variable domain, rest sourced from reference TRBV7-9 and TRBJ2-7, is DTGVSQNPRHKITKRGQNVTFRCDPISEHNRLYWYRQTLGQGPEFLTYFQNEAQLEKSRLLSDRFSAERPKGSFSTLEIQRTEQGDSAMYLCASSLGQGAGEQYFGPGTRLTVT.

For the CDR3, the DNA is TGCAGTGCTAGAGACCTAGCGGGGGGATGGGAGACCCAGCATTTT. Protein: CSARDLAGGWETQHF. The rearrangement links TRBV20-1 to TRBJ1-5; possible D gene TRBD1, 5 bases. Trimming stripped 0 bases from V and 11 bases from J, with 20 bases between. The CDR3 length is 15 residues. CDR1 is DFQATT, CDR2 SNEGSKA, per germline (reference sequence).